Listed here are 25 T cell receptor beta chains from one sample, sequenced in a study of T cell responses to AZD1222 COVID-19 vaccine. This table comes from immunoSEQ multiplex PCR, and its TCRdb copy is limited to in-frame clones, with some not included. The sample contains approximately 180,000 clones, approximately 92% of which appear only once. The sample here was peripheral blood, taken on day 0 of AZD1222 vaccination. All receptors come from an adult in good health.

The rearrangement links TRBV19 to TRBJ2-5, with D perhaps assigned TRBD1 or TRBD2 (5 bases each). Looked up from germline, CDR1 is LNHDA and CDR2 is SQIVND (reference sequence). Trimming took 8 bases from V and 1 from J, leaving 14 bases between them. The CDR3 has 14 residues. In DNA, the CDR3 is TGTGCCAGTGGGGGTAGGCCCGGCCAAGAGACCCAGTACTTC. As protein: CASGGRPGQETQYF. The full variable domain, its missing parts supplied by reference TRBV19 and TRBJ2-5, is DGGITQSPKYLFRKEGQNVTLSCEQNLNHDAMYWYRQDPGQGLRLIYYSQIVNDFQKGDIAEGYSVSREKKESFPLTVTSAQKNPTAFYLCASGGRPGQETQYFGPGTRLLVL.

V usage is TRBV30 and J usage is TRBJ1-5; 7 positions agree with TRBD1. Germline loops: CDR1 GTSNPN, CDR2 SVGIG (reference sequence). The CDR3 has 15 amino acids. Trimming took 3 bases from V and 1 from J; bases not matched to a gene: 6. CDR3 nucleotides: TGTGCCTGGAGCGATTGGGGACAGAGCAATCAGCCCCAGCATTTT. Translating gives CAWSDWGQSNQPQHF.

This sequence joins TRBV28 and TRBJ1-3; maybe TRBD1 (6 bases). Trimming stripped 5 bases from V and 4 bases from J, with 15 bases between. The CDR3 is 15 amino acids. The germline V gene encodes CDR1 MDHEN and CDR2 SYDVKM. CDR3: CASSPLMDRGNTIYF. DNA of the CDR3: TGTGCCAGCAGTCCCCTAATGGACAGAGGAAACACCATATATTTT.

The J gene is TRBJ1-1, the V gene TRBV19; D not certain. The V end was cut by 6 bases, the J end by 5 bases, with 13 bases between. CDR1 is LNHDA and CDR2 is SQIVND in the germline V gene (reference sequence). The length of the CDR3 is 13 residues. CDR3 sequence (DNA): TGTGCCAGTAGCATGGAAAGTTGGACTGAAGCTTTCTTT. Protein: CASSMESWTEAFF.

V and J are TRBV27 and TRBJ1-2, with 7 positions matching TRBD1. This CDR3 contains 12 residues. The trim removed 6 bases at V and 7 bases at J, leaving 5 bases unmatched. Germline values: CDR1 MNHEY, CDR2 SMNVEV (reference sequence). CDR3 in DNA: TGTGCCAGCAGCAGGGACAGAGGTGGCTACACCTTC. Residues: CASSRDRGGYTF.

The chain combines TRBV7-9 with TRBJ1-1, with 7 nucleotides matching TRBD1. This CDR3 contains 17 residues. The V segment lost 6 bases and the J segment 4 bases; nucleotides outside the gene matches: 17. Germline-derived CDR1 and CDR2 are SEHNR and FQNEAQ (reference sequence). The DNA for the CDR3 is TGTGCCAGCAGGCCCCAGGGGGGGAGGGAAAGAAGCACTGAAGCTTTCTTT. It encodes CASRPQGGRERSTEAFF.

This clone was counted once. The chain employs TRBV27 and TRBJ1-2; the D is unclear. Per the germline V gene, CDR1 is MNHEY and CDR2 is SMNVEV (reference sequence). The CDR3 spans 14 residues. Deletions cut 5 bases from V and 4 bases from J, with 14 bases between. CDR3 in DNA: TGTGCCAGCAGTAGATATACAGATCCCTATGGCTACACCTTC. It codes for CASSRYTDPYGYTF.

The chain combines TRBV5-8 with TRBJ1-1; D is ambiguous. CDR1 is SGHTS and CDR2 is YDEGEE in the germline V gene. CDR3 size: 11 residues. V was cut by 5 bases and J by 4 bases, with 6 bases left in between. The CDR3 nucleotides are TGTGCCAGCAGGGAGTCCACTGAAGCTTTCTTT. It is translated as CASRESTEAFF.

In DNA, the CDR3 is TGTGCCACCAGCAGGGCTGTAGCGGGGTACACAGATACGCAGTATTTT. Translated, it gives CATSRAVAGYTDTQYF. The rearrangement links TRBV15 to TRBJ2-3; 8 positions agree with TRBD2. Germline assignment: CDR1 LNHNV and CDR2 YYDKDF (reference sequence). V trimming: 3 bases; J trimming: 2 bases; junction bases outside the gene matches: 7. This CDR3 has 16 amino acids.

This chain joins TRBV28 and TRBJ2-7, with 8 bases that match TRBD2. CDR1 and CDR2 (germline): MDHEN, SYDVKM. The CDR3 length is 16 residues. V shed 1 base, J shed 1 base, and the junction held 6 bases outside the gene matches. The chain's CDR3 is CASSLLTSAGSYEQYF. CDR3 DNA: TGTGCCAGCAGTTTATTGACTAGCGCAGGTTCCTACGAGCAGTACTTC.

This clone was seen a single time. This chain joins TRBV29-1 and TRBJ2-1; 12 nucleotides align to TRBD2. The length of the CDR3 is 15 residues. V shed 6 bases and J 7 bases; nucleotides not matched to a gene: 10. Looked up from germline, CDR1 is SQVTM and CDR2 is ANQGSEA. The CDR3 nucleotides read TGCAGCGTCCCTAGCGGGAGGGGTGGTGGAAATGAGCAGTTCTTC. It specifies CSVPSGRGGGNEQFF.

This clone was found many times. The rearrangement uses TRBV6-5 and TRBJ2-1; 11 bases match TRBD2. With V trimmed by 2 bases and J by 6 bases, 3 bases remained unmatched. The CDR3 extends over 15 amino acids. Germline V gene sequence: CDR1 MNHEY, CDR2 SVGAGI. This CDR3 reads CASSYETSGANEQFF. The CDR3 DNA is TGTGCCAGCAGTTACGAGACTAGCGGGGCCAATGAGCAGTTCTTC.

This CDR3 reads CASSQGKIDAYEQYF. The CDR3 DNA follows: TGTGCCAGCAGCCAAGGGAAAATAGACGCCTACGAGCAGTACTTC. The rearrangement joins TRBV7-2 to TRBJ2-7; no clear D. The CDR3 length is 15 residues. V was cut by 5 bases and J by 2 bases, with 16 bases left in between. From germline, CDR1 is SGHTA and CDR2 FQGNSA. The full variable domain, in which reference TRBV7-2 and TRBJ2-7 provide the parts outside the CDR3, is GAGVSQSPSNKVTEKGKDVELRCDPISGHTALYWYRQSLGQGLEFLIYFQGNSAPDKSGLPSDRFSAERTGGSVSTLTIQRTQQEDSAVYLCASSQGKIDAYEQYFGPGTRLTVT.

V is TRBV2 and J is TRBJ2-7, with D possibly TRBD1 on 6 matching bases. Germline V CDR1 and CDR2: SNHLY, FYNNEI. V was trimmed by 6 bases and J by 2 bases, leaving 23 bases between them. This CDR3 spans 17 amino acids. The CDR3: CASRYSYTGTQTYEQYF. CDR3 coding DNA: TGTGCCAGCAGGTACTCGTATACCGGGACACAGACCTACGAGCAGTACTTC.

This sequence joins TRBV6-4 and TRBJ1-5; no clear D. The CDR3 spans 17 residues. The V gene lost 0 bases and the J gene lost 2 bases, with 14 bases spanning the gap. Germline CDR1 and CDR2: MRHNA and SNTAGT. CDR3 in amino acids: CASSDSRAGRGNQPQHF. The CDR3 DNA follows: TGTGCCAGCAGTGACTCCCGGGCAGGTAGGGGCAATCAGCCCCAGCATTTT.

The chain uses TRBV5-4 and TRBJ1-5; D is unclear. Trimming took 0 bases from V and 7 from J, leaving 8 bases between them. Germline V gene sequence: CDR1 SGHNT, CDR2 YYREEE (reference sequence). The length of the CDR3 is 13 residues. The DNA of the CDR3 is TGTGCCAGCAGCTTGGGGGTAGGCCAGCCCCAGCATTTT. Its translation is CASSLGVGQPQHF.

The chain has TRBV12-3 or TRBV12-4 and TRBJ1-2; D is unresolved. This CDR3 is built from 13 residues. Trimming left V 6 bases short and J 3 bases short, with 11 bases between. CDR3 DNA: TGTGCCAGCAGCCGAGGGCTGGACTATGGCTACACCTTC. Amino acids: CASSRGLDYGYTF.

This clone was recorded only once. The chain links TRBV12-5 to TRBJ2-4, with D uncertain. V was clipped by 0 bases and J by 8 bases, with 14 bases between them. This CDR3 has 15 amino acids. The germline gives CDR1 LGHNT, CDR2 FRNRAP. The CDR3 DNA sequence: TGTGCTAGTGGTTTGGTAATCGGACGTTTGGACATTCAGTACTTC. Its translation: CASGLVIGRLDIQYF.

V is TRBV5-1 and J is TRBJ2-2; 14 bases are a match to TRBD2. Germline-derived CDR1 and CDR2 are SGHRS and YFSETQ. This CDR3 spans 20 amino acids. The V gene end was trimmed by 1 base and the J gene end by 0 bases; junction bases not matched to a gene: 8. In DNA, the CDR3 is TGCGCCAGCAGCTTGACCTTCGGACTAGCGGGGGGCGCGAACACCGGGGAGCTGTTTTTT. Residues: CASSLTFGLAGGANTGELFF.

J is TRBJ2-3 and V is TRBV6-1; 11 bases fit TRBD1. CDR3 length: 17 amino acids. Per germline, CDR1 MNHNS and CDR2 SASEGT. After removal of 0 bases from V and 5 bases from J, the junction contained 7 bases not matched to a gene. CDR3 residues: CASSEARRTGGKDTQYF. The DNA of the CDR3 is TGTGCCAGCAGTGAAGCGAGGAGGACAGGGGGCAAAGATACGCAGTATTTT.

The chain recombines TRBV11-2 with TRBJ1-1; D is undetermined. The CDR3 is 14 amino acids. The V and J ends lost 5 bases and 1 base respectively, with 11 bases between them. Germline-derived CDR1 and CDR2 are SGHAT and FQNNGV. CDR3 coding DNA: TGTGCCAGCAGCCTTACAGCCTCGAACACTGAAGCTTTCTTT. Translated: CASSLTASNTEAFF.

The rearrangement uses TRBV7-3 and TRBJ2-3; maybe TRBD1 (6 bases). The CDR3 is 16 amino acids. The V and J ends lost 2 bases and 1 base respectively, with 13 bases between them. Per germline, CDR1 SGHTA and CDR2 FQGTGA. This CDR3 is CASSLGGPYGTDTQYF. The CDR3, as DNA: TGTGCCAGCAGCTTAGGGGGCCCCTATGGCACAGATACGCAGTATTTT.

The CDR3 is CASSMRGQSHNEQFF. The CDR3 coding sequence is TGTGCCAGTAGTATGAGGGGGCAGTCCCACAATGAGCAGTTCTTC. J is TRBJ2-1 and V is TRBV19; 7 nucleotides match TRBD1. V shed 3 bases, J shed 5 bases, and the junction held 7 bases outside the gene matches. The CDR3 has 15 amino acids. Germline V CDR1 and CDR2: LNHDA, SQIVND (reference sequence).

The chain carries TRBV28 and TRBJ1-2; D might be TRBD1 (5 bases). The V gene lost 6 bases and the J gene lost 5 bases, with 16 bases spanning the gap. Germline loops: CDR1 MDHEN, CDR2 SYDVKM. The CDR3 runs 14 residues. The CDR3 DNA sequence: TGTGCCAGCAGGGGGGTGAACACCGGGTATGGCTACACCTTC. It is translated as CASRGVNTGYGYTF.

The genes are TRBV11-2 and TRBJ1-3; D remains unclear. V was shortened by 5 bases and J by 4 bases, with 12 bases between the two germline ends. The CDR3 consists of 14 residues. Germline V gene sequence: CDR1 SGHAT, CDR2 FQNNGV. For the CDR3, the DNA is TGTGCCAGCAGCCGCCCCCCATACGGAAACACCATATATTTT. Translated: CASSRPPYGNTIYF.